This T cell receptor (beta chain) is from a study of neurological immune-mediated disorders. A few counts support this clonotype. cDNA was made by 5'RACE with 10-nucleotide random UMIs. A single record per CDR3 protein comes from TCRdb applying MiXCR to the 5' RACE reads. Of 55,000 to 80,000 distinct CDR3 sequences listed, roughly an eighth are singletons. As for time point: longitudinal time-point 1 (baseline). Deletions cut 3 bases from V and 0 bases from J, with 15 bases between. The CDR3 has 18 amino acids. Germline V CDR1 and CDR2: SGHAT, FQNNGV. This sequence was found in a female donor with HTLV-1-associated myelopathy (HAM/TSP). The V and J genes are TRBV11-2 and TRBJ2-6; D might be TRBD1 (6 bases). Sequences were obtained from PBMCs. CDR3 sequence: CASSFIPGAFSGANVLTF. CDR3 bases: TGTGCCAGCAGCTTTATTCCAGGGGCCTTCTCTGGGGCCAACGTCCTGACTTTC.